These 16 T cell receptor beta chains were all obtained from the same sample, sequenced in a study of a mutant IDH1 vaccine in newly diagnosed glioma. Noted time point: week 11, during vaccination. What each vaccine dose contained was 300 ug of mutant IDH1 20-mer peptide, accompanied by topical imiquimod. These receptors have no known antigen. Measured with immunoSEQ multiplex PCR; TCRdb has only the in-frame clones, and not every one. The sample consists of over 60,000 clones, about nine tenths of them appearing once. Specimen: PBMCs, collected from a glioma patient whose treatment included an IDH1 peptide vaccine. The receptors stem from a man aged 35 to 55 with glioma.

The chain recombines TRBV11-2 with TRBJ2-2; D not resolved. Trimming took 2 bases from V and 1 from J, leaving 14 bases between them. The CDR3 has 17 amino acids. The germline V gene has CDR1 SGHAT and CDR2 FQNNGV. This CDR3 is CASSLLRPELNTGELFF. In DNA form, the CDR3 reads TGTGCCAGCAGCTTACTCCGGCCCGAACTGAACACCGGGGAGCTGTTTTTT.

This clone was observed a single time. The V gene is TRBV29-1, the J gene TRBJ1-1, with 8 bases fitting TRBD1. The CDR3 has 16 amino acids. Germline V gene sequence: CDR1 SQVTM, CDR2 ANQGSEA. V trimming: 6 bases; J trimming: 0 bases; junction bases outside the gene matches: 12. Here the CDR3 DNA reads TGCAGCGTGTCCAGCTCGACAGGGGCTATGAACACTGAAGCTTTCTTT. The encoded protein is CSVSSSTGAMNTEAFF.

The chain employs TRBV18 and TRBJ1-1; 9 bases are a match to TRBD1. The CDR3 loop spans 16 amino acids. In germline, CDR1 is KGHSH, CDR2 LQKENI. V lost 4 bases and J lost 4; bases outside the gene matches: 10. The CDR3 nucleotides read TGTGCCAGCTCACTTTACCGGGACAGGGATGCCACTGAAGCTTTCTTT. This encodes CASSLYRDRDATEAFF.

The chain uses TRBV6-1 and TRBJ2-3; possibly TRBD1 or TRBD2 for D (7 bases each). This CDR3 spans 16 amino acids. Germline CDR1 MNHNS, CDR2 SASEGT. V was pared by 1 base and J by 4 bases, with 15 bases between. CDR3 DNA: TGTGCCAGCAGTGAAGGCAGGGGGGGGCAGGCAGATACGCAGTATTTT. Amino acids: CASSEGRGGQADTQYF.

This CDR3 reads CASSSLGLAPNEQFF. As DNA, the CDR3 is TGTGCCAGCAGCTCCTTAGGACTAGCGCCCAATGAGCAGTTCTTC. The genes are TRBV7-2 and TRBJ2-1, with 9 bases identical to TRBD2. There are 15 residues in the CDR3. The germline CDR1 and CDR2 sequences are SGHTA and FQGNSA. The trim removed 4 bases at V and 6 bases at J, leaving 7 bases unmatched.

The chain carries TRBV13 and TRBJ2-3, with a possible D match to TRBD1 (6 bases). Germline V gene sequence: CDR1 PRHDT, CDR2 FYEKMQ (reference sequence). The length of the CDR3 is 16 residues. V lost 2 bases to trimming and J lost 6 bases, with 18 bases between them. As DNA, the CDR3 is TGTGCCAGCAGCTTACCACTCGTCCAGGGGTTTGATACGCAGTATTTT. Its protein is CASSLPLVQGFDTQYF.

The CDR3: CASSDRDSIYTEAFF. The CDR3, as DNA: TGTGCCAGCAGCGACCGGGACAGCATTTACACTGAAGCTTTCTTT. The chain combines TRBV5-5 with TRBJ1-1; the match to TRBD1 covers 7 bases. Germline CDR1 reads SGHKS; CDR2 reads YYEKEE (reference sequence). The J segment lost 3 bases and the V segment lost 4 bases, leaving 9 bases of the junction unmatched. The CDR3 totals 15 residues.

The chain joins TRBV5-8 to TRBJ2-7; no definite D call. CDR1 and CDR2 from the germline V gene are SGHTS and YDEGEE. The CDR3 spans 15 residues. Trimming removed 4 bases at V and 0 bases at J, with 14 bases between. The CDR3, as DNA: TGTGCCAGCAGCCACCGGAGACACAACTCCTACGAGCAGTACTTC. Translating gives CASSHRRHNSYEQYF. Supplemented by reference TRBV5-8 and TRBJ2-7, the full variable domain reads EAGVTQSPTHLIKTRGQQATLRCSPISGHTSVYWYQQALGLGLQFLLWYDEGEERNRGNFPPRFSGRQFPNYSSELNVNALELEDSALYLCASSHRRHNSYEQYFGPGTRLTVT.

The chain employs TRBV4-3 and TRBJ2-7; no firm D call. Trimming pared 3 bases from V and 0 bases from J, leaving 12 bases between. This CDR3 has 15 amino acids. Germline V CDR1 and CDR2: LGHNA, YSLEER. The chain's CDR3 is CASSQSSDLSYEQYF. Here the CDR3 DNA reads TGCGCCAGCAGCCAGAGTTCCGACCTCTCCTACGAGCAGTACTTC.

This sequence joins TRBV7-9 and TRBJ2-3, with 15 positions matching TRBD2. The CDR3 spans 17 residues. The germline CDR1 and CDR2 sequences are SEHNR and FQNEAQ (reference sequence). With 3 bases clipped from V and 3 bases from J, the junction kept 4 bases outside the gene matches. The CDR3 sequence is CASSLWGLAGGTDTQYF. The CDR3 nucleotides read TGTGCCAGCAGCTTGTGGGGACTAGCGGGGGGAACAGATACGCAGTATTTT.

The chain combines TRBV5-1 with TRBJ2-1; D might be TRBD2 (7 bases). Germline V gene data show CDR1 as SGHRS and CDR2 as YFSETQ. The CDR3 is made up of 15 amino acids. Trimming removed 0 bases from V and 7 bases from J, with 14 bases in between. The CDR3 sequence is CASSLVGGAQNEQFF. For the CDR3, the DNA is TGCGCCAGCAGCTTGGTTGGGGGGGCCCAAAATGAGCAGTTCTTC.

The chain couples TRBV9 to TRBJ1-4, with 7 bases that match TRBD1. The CDR3 loop spans 16 amino acids. Germline CDR1 SGDLS, CDR2 YYNGEE. V lost 3 bases, J lost 2 bases, and 7 bases stayed unmatched. CDR3 in amino acids: CASSANTGATNEKLFF. CDR3 nucleotides: TGTGCCAGCAGCGCGAACACAGGGGCGACTAATGAAAAACTGTTTTTT.

J is TRBJ1-2 and V is TRBV19; TRBD1 agrees at 9 bases. The V segment lost 6 bases and the J segment 8 bases; nucleotides outside the gene matches: 16. Per germline, CDR1 LNHDA and CDR2 SQIVND (reference sequence). CDR3 length: 16 residues. CDR3 in amino acids: CASRSIGGQGLGGYTF. DNA for the CDR3: TGTGCCAGTAGAAGTATAGGGGGACAGGGTTTAGGCGGCTACACCTTC. The whole variable domain, filled in from reference TRBV19 and TRBJ1-2, reads DGGITQSPKYLFRKEGQNVTLSCEQNLNHDAMYWYRQDPGQGLRLIYYSQIVNDFQKGDIAEGYSVSREKKESFPLTVTSAQKNPTAFYLCASRSIGGQGLGGYTFGSGTRLTVV.

This chain joins TRBV18 and TRBJ2-4, with TRBD1 identical over 7 bases. Trimming took 3 bases from V and 4 from J; bases not matched to a gene: 3. CDR3 size: 14 residues. CDR1 KGHSH and CDR2 LQKENI come from the germline V gene. The CDR3 DNA is TGTGCCAGCTCACCCGAGACAGGGAAAAACATTCAGTACTTC. Translation gives CASSPETGKNIQYF.

The chain joins TRBV13 to TRBJ2-7; D might be TRBD2 (7 bases). Trimming took 2 bases from V and 3 from J, leaving 14 bases between them. CDR1 is PRHDT and CDR2 is FYEKMQ in the germline V gene (reference sequence). The CDR3 runs 15 residues. CDR3 sequence (DNA): TGTGCCAGCAGCTTAAGCGGGGCAGGGGACTACGAGCAGTACGTC. Protein product: CASSLSGAGDYEQYV.

The chain carries TRBV7-2 and TRBJ2-7; maybe TRBD2 (6 bases). The ends were cut back, 3 bases at V and 4 bases at J, with 13 bases in the middle. Germline-derived CDR1 and CDR2 are SGHTA and FQGNSA. The CDR3 covers 14 residues. The CDR3 DNA reads TGTGCCAGCAGCTTTGGGGGAGGAGGGTACGAGCAGTACTTC. Amino acids: CASSFGGGGYEQYF. Full variable domain (missing parts from reference TRBV7-2 and TRBJ2-7): GAGVSQSPSNKVTEKGKDVELRCDPISGHTALYWYRQSLGQGLEFLIYFQGNSAPDKSGLPSDRFSAERTGGSVSTLTIQRTQQEDSAVYLCASSFGGGGYEQYFGPGTRLTVT.